Sequencing of this TCR beta chain was carried out in a study of blood T cell repertoires in COVID-19. The wider study: Researchers got acute and convalescent COVID-19 samples from the United States, Italy and Spain.

The CDR3 consists of 14 residues. The V and J ends lost 6 bases and 3 bases, in that order; junction bases with no gene match: 5. In germline, CDR1 is SGHTS, CDR2 YDEGEE. Produced via immunoSEQ multiplex PCR; TCRdb's table is partial and in-frame only. The data show 300,000 to 350,000 clones, about 90% seen once. Symptom resolution, clearance, or two negative PCRs marked the recovered donors of Cohort 3. This clonotype was obtained from a man aged 30 to 39 who had recovered from COVID-19. This chain uses TRBV5-8 with TRBJ1-2; the match to TRBD1 covers 10 bases. Sequencing was carried out using PBMCs or T cells enriched from blood (not recorded which). DNA of the CDR3: TGTGCCAGCACCTCCGGGACAGGGGACTATGGCTACACCTTC. Protein sequence: CASTSGTGDYGYTF.